One and the same sample provided the 17 T cell receptor beta chains below, sequenced in a study of cytomegalovirus exposure and HLA in healthy donors (dated by TCRdb to the late 2010s). Library preparation employed the immunoSEQ multiplex PCR assay. A mixture of 60 forward primers for TCR Vbeta segments and 13 reverse primers for TCR Jbeta segments was used in the multiplex PCR. Imported from immuneACCESS, the table was reduced by TCRdb to in-frame sequences with V and J called. These copies leave out some clones; in studies compared against another copy, an unresolved V gene accounts for under half, and the cause of the remainder is not known. The sample yields over 100,000 clones; about 78% were counted once. Less than 15% of the sample rests with the top ten. The sequencing sample was made of PBMCs. The receptors shown here come from a woman aged 40-49 years in good health and CMV-seropositive.

J is TRBJ2-2 and V is TRBV10-1, with 7 bases aligning to TRBD1. The trim removed 11 bases at V and 1 base at J, leaving 10 bases unmatched. CDR1 and CDR2 (germline): WNHNN, SYGVQD (reference sequence). The CDR3 covers 15 residues. The CDR3 spells CAVHMGQLNTGELFF. Here the CDR3 DNA reads TGCGCCGTACATATGGGACAGCTGAACACCGGGGAGCTGTTTTTT.

This chain connects TRBV4-1 to TRBJ2-6, with D uncertain. The CDR3 length is 16 residues. Trimming shortened V by 0 bases and J by 0 bases, and 6 bases separated the two germline ends. The V gene's germline CDR1 is MGHRA and CDR2 YSYEKL. CDR3 sequence: CASSQDPVSGANVLTF. CDR3 DNA: TGCGCCAGCAGCCAAGATCCAGTCTCTGGGGCCAACGTCCTGACTTTC.

This clone was detected only once. This chain uses TRBV7-9 with TRBJ2-5; 10 bases are a match to TRBD2. This CDR3 is built from 16 residues. Trimming removed 2 bases from V and 5 bases from J; junction bases left unmatched: 8. The germline V gene encodes CDR1 SEHNR and CDR2 FQNEAQ (reference sequence). CDR3 in DNA: TGTGCCAGCAGCTTAACGAGCGGGGGGGGAACGGAGACCCAGTACTTC. This sequence encodes CASSLTSGGGTETQYF.

V and J are TRBV2 and TRBJ1-2; D is unresolved. V gave up 2 bases and J gave up 1 base, with 8 bases separating them. CDR3 length: 14 amino acids. Germline assignment: CDR1 SNHLY and CDR2 FYNNEI. The CDR3 DNA follows: TGTGCCAGCAGTGAATTATCGTTTAACTATGGCTACACCTTC. It yields the protein CASSELSFNYGYTF.

The V gene is TRBV6-5, the J gene TRBJ1-2; D is possibly TRBD1 (6 bases). This CDR3 contains 15 residues. Germline V lookup: CDR1 MNHEY, CDR2 SVGAGI. The V end was cut by 5 bases, the J end by 4 bases, with 17 bases between. The CDR3 sequence: CASSLWGQGTYGYTF. The CDR3 coding sequence is TGTGCCAGCAGTCTCTGGGGGCAGGGCACCTATGGCTACACCTTC.

The chain combines TRBV5-1 with TRBJ2-6, with TRBD2 as a possible D gene (6 bases). The V gene's germline CDR1 is SGHRS and CDR2 YFSETQ. The V end lost 7 bases, the J end lost 2 bases, and 16 bases lay between the germline ends. The CDR3 runs 16 residues. The DNA of the CDR3 is TGCGCCAGCCAGGGACTCTTGGGTGCTGGGGCCAACGTCCTGACTTTC. This translates into CASQGLLGAGANVLTF. Using reference TRBV5-1 and TRBJ2-6 for the parts outside the CDR3, the full variable domain is KAGVTQTPRYLIKTRGQQVTLSCSPISGHRSVSWYQQTPGQGLQFLFEYFSETQRNKGNFPGRFSGRQFSNSRSEMNVSTLELGDSALYLCASQGLLGAGANVLTFGAGSRLTVL.

This clone was detected once. This chain uses TRBV6-1 with TRBJ2-5, with TRBD2 matching 15 bases. From germline, CDR1 is MNHNS and CDR2 SASEGT. This CDR3 is built from 19 residues. Trimming cost V 2 bases and J 5 bases; bases outside gene matches: 12. The CDR3 DNA follows: TGTGCCAGCAGTGAAATCTCGGGGACTAGCGGGGGGCGACGGGAGACCCAGTACTTC. Translated, it gives CASSEISGTSGGRRETQYF.

This rearrangement joins TRBV5-1 to TRBJ2-7; TRBD1 matches 8 bases. CDR1 is SGHRS, CDR2 YFSETQ, per germline. J gave up 3 bases and V 2 bases, and 13 bases lay outside the gene matches. The CDR3 runs 17 residues. The CDR3, as DNA: TGCGCCAGCAGCTTTTCCTCGGGGCAGGGGGCTTTCTACGAGCAGTACTTC. It codes for CASSFSSGQGAFYEQYF.

The CDR3 DNA reads as TGTGCCAGCAGTTACCTCGGGGTTTTGGGGGAGACCCAGTACTTC. Translation gives CASSYLGVLGETQYF. This chain joins TRBV6-5 and TRBJ2-5; TRBD2 might be the D (5 bases). CDR3 length: 15 residues. CDR1 and CDR2 (germline): MNHEY, SVGAGI. The V gene lost 2 bases and the J gene lost 5 bases, with 15 bases spanning the gap.

CDR3 residues: CASSLVGATNEKLFF. CDR3 DNA: TGCGCCAGCAGCTTGGTCGGTGCAACTAATGAAAAACTGTTTTTT. V usage is TRBV5-1 and J usage is TRBJ1-4; D gene unclear. Trimming took off 0 bases at V and 0 bases at J, with 6 bases between the two ends. The CDR3 consists of 15 residues. Germline V gene lookup returns CDR1 SGHRS and CDR2 YFSETQ.

The chain couples TRBV27 to TRBJ1-4; a weak D match, TRBD1 (6 bases). The CDR3 is made up of 15 amino acids. Germline V gene sequence: CDR1 MNHEY, CDR2 SMNVEV (reference sequence). V was trimmed by 4 bases and J by 4 bases, leaving 13 bases between them. The CDR3 reads CASSSGDKINEKLFF. In DNA, the CDR3 is TGTGCCAGCAGTTCCGGGGACAAGATTAATGAAAAACTGTTTTTT.

J is TRBJ1-1 and V is TRBV11-2; 8 nucleotides align to TRBD1. The V gene's germline CDR1 is SGHAT and CDR2 FQNNGV. The CDR3 runs to 15 residues. Trimming cost V 5 bases and J 1 base; bases outside gene matches: 6. This chain's CDR3 is CASSPRQGPNTEAFF. The CDR3 nucleotides are TGTGCCAGCAGCCCCAGACAGGGGCCGAACACTGAAGCTTTCTTT. Full variable domain (remainder filled in from reference TRBV11-2 and TRBJ1-1): EAGVAQSPRYKIIEKRQSVAFWCNPISGHATLYWYQQILGQGPKLLIQFQNNGVVDDSQLPKDRFSAERLKGVDSTLKIQPAKLEDSAVYLCASSPRQGPNTEAFFGQGTRLTVV.

This clone was counted a single time. An end of the junction does not agree with germline; a read error may underlie this. V usage is TRBV29-1 and J usage is TRBJ2-2, with 10 bases matching TRBD1. The CDR3 is made up of 10 amino acids. Germline values: CDR1 SQVTM, CDR2 ANQGSEA. CDR3 nucleotide sequence: TGCAGCGCTGGACAGGGGGAGGTGTTTTTT. This codes for CSAGQGEVFF.

Only a few counts were recorded for this clone. The rearrangement uses TRBV5-6 and TRBJ1-1; no definite D call. Trimming shortened V by 2 bases and J by 3 bases, and 5 bases separated the two germline ends. The CDR3 consists of 12 residues. The germline V gene encodes CDR1 SGHDT and CDR2 YYEEEE. Here the CDR3 DNA reads TGTGCCAGCAGCTTCGTCGACACTGAAGCTTTCTTT. As protein: CASSFVDTEAFF.

CDR3 DNA sequence: TGTGCCAGCAGCTTAGGAACGGTCTACGAGCAGTACTTC. Its translation is CASSLGTVYEQYF. This chain uses TRBV7-6 with TRBJ2-7; no clear D. The CDR3 has 13 residues. Germline loops: CDR1 SGHVS, CDR2 FNYEAQ. Between the trimmed V and J ends, which lost 1 base and 3 bases, there was a span of 7 bases.

The chain has TRBV4-1 and TRBJ2-5, with 10 nucleotides matching TRBD1. Trimming cost V 5 bases and J 2 bases; bases outside gene matches: 14. The length of the CDR3 is 18 residues. Germline CDR1 is MGHRA and CDR2 is YSYEKL. The CDR3: CASSEGDRGGGFQETQYF. The DNA of the CDR3 is TGCGCCAGCAGCGAAGGGGACAGGGGAGGGGGATTTCAAGAGACCCAGTACTTC.

The V call is TRBV10-3, the J call TRBJ2-3; possible D gene TRBD2, 6 bases. Germline V gene lookup returns CDR1 ENHRY and CDR2 SYGVKD. Deletions cut 3 bases from V and 4 bases from J, with 11 bases between. The CDR3 contains 14 residues. For the CDR3, the DNA is TGTGCCATCAGTGACTCACGGGGGTCAGATACGCAGTATTTT. It specifies CAISDSRGSDTQYF.